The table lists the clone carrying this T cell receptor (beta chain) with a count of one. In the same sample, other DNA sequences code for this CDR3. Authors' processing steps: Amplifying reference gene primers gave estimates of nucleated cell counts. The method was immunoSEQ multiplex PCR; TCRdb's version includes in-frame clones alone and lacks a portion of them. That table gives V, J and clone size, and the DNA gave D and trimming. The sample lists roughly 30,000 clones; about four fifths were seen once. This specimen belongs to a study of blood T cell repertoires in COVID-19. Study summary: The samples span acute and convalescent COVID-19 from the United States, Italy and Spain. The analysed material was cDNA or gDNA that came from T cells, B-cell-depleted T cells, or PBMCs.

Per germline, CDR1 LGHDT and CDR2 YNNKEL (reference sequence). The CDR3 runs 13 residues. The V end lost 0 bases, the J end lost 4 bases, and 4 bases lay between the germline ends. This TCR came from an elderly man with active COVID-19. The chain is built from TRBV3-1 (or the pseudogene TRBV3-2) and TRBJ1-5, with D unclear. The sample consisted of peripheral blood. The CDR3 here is CASSQDRNQPQHF. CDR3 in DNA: TGTGCCAGCAGCCAAGACAGAAATCAGCCCCAGCATTTT.